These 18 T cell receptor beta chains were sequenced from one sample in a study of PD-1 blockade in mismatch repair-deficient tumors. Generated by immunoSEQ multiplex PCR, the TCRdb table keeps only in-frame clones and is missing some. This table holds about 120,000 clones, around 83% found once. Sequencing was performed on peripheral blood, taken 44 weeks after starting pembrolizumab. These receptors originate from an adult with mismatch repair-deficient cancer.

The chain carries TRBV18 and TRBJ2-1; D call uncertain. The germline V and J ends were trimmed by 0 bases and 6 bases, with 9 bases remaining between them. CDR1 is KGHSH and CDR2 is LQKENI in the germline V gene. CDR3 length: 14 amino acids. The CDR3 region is CASSPPAPANEQFF. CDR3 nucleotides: TGTGCCAGCTCACCACCGGCTCCAGCCAATGAGCAGTTCTTC.

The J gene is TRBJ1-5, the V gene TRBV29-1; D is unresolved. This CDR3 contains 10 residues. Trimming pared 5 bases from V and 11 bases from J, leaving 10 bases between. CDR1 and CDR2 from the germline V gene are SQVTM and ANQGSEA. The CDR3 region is CSVNVPAQHF. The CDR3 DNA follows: TGCAGCGTTAATGTCCCAGCCCAGCATTTT.

For the CDR3, the DNA is TGCAGTGCTAAGAGGCTCGATACGCAGTATTTT. This translates into CSAKRLDTQYF. This chain connects TRBV20-1 to TRBJ2-3; D ambiguous. Trimming took 4 bases from V and 6 from J, leaving 8 bases between them. Germline loops: CDR1 DFQATT, CDR2 SNEGSKA (reference sequence). The CDR3 is 11 amino acids.

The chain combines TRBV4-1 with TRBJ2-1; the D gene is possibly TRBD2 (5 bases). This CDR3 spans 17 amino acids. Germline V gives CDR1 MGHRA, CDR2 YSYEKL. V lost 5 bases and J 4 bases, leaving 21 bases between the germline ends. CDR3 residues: CASSSQVGEADYNEQFF. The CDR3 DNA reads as TGCGCCAGCAGCTCCCAGGTAGGAGAAGCGGATTACAATGAGCAGTTCTTC.

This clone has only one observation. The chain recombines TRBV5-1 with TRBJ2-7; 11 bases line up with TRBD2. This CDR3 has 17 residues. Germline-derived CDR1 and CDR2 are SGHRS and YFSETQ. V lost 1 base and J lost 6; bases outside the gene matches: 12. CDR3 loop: CASSLNSGRALVSEQYF. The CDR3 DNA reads TGCGCCAGCAGCTTGAATAGCGGGAGGGCCTTAGTGTCCGAGCAGTACTTC.

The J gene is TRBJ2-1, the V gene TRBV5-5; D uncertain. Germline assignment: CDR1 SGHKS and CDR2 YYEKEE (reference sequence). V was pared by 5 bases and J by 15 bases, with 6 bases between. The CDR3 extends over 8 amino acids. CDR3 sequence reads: CASSGLFF. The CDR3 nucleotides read TGTGCCAGCAGTGGGCTGTTCTTC.

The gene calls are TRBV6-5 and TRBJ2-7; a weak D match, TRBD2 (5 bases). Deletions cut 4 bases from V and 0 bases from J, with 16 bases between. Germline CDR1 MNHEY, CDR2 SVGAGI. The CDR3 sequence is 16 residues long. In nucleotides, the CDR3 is TGTGCCAGCAGTTCCCACGGAGGATTGAGCTCCTACGAGCAGTACTTC. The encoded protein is CASSSHGGLSSYEQYF.

CDR3 sequence: CASSVVTGELFF. For the CDR3, the DNA is TGTGCCAGCAGTGTAGTCACCGGGGAGCTGTTTTTT. The chain couples TRBV25-1 to TRBJ2-2; the D is unclear. The CDR3 loop spans 12 amino acids. Germline V lookup: CDR1 MGHDK, CDR2 SYGVNS. V was trimmed by 4 bases and J by 4 bases, leaving 4 bases between them.

The CDR3 region has the DNA TGTGCCTGGGGACAGAGCAATAACTATGGCTACACCTTC. Residues: CAWGQSNNYGYTF. This rearrangement joins TRBV30 to TRBJ1-2; a possible D gene is TRBD1 (6 bases). Germline CDR1 is GTSNPN and CDR2 is SVGIG (reference sequence). The CDR3 extends over 13 amino acids. V was shortened by 5 bases and J by 1 base, with 11 bases between the two germline ends.

This CDR3 reads CASNTKAPGGQPQHF. The CDR3 DNA reads as TGTGCCAGCAATACAAAGGCCCCAGGGGGTCAGCCCCAGCATTTT. The gene calls are TRBV6-7 and TRBJ1-5, with 7 bases fitting TRBD1. TRBV6-7 is noted as an ORF with a role that remains uncertain. Unmatched junction bases numbered 12, after V lost 7 bases and J lost 6 bases. This CDR3 has 15 amino acids.

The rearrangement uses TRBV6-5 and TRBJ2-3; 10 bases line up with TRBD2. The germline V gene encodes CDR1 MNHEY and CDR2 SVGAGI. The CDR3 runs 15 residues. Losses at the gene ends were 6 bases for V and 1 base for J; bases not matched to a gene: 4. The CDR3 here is CASRRTSGGTDTQYF. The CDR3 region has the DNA TGTGCCAGCAGACGGACTAGCGGAGGCACAGATACGCAGTATTTT.

CDR3 DNA: TGTGCCGGGAAGGGCACCGGGGAGCTGTTTTTT. This sequence encodes CAGKGTGELFF. This chain connects TRBV30 to TRBJ2-2; no clear D gene. The V end lost 8 bases, the J end lost 4 bases, and 8 bases lay between the germline ends. In germline, CDR1 is GTSNPN, CDR2 SVGIG (reference sequence). The CDR3 contains 11 residues.

CDR3 sequence reads: CASSIETYPDEQFF. Here the CDR3 DNA reads TGTGCCAGTAGTATTGAGACTTACCCCGATGAGCAGTTCTTC. The V and J genes are TRBV19 and TRBJ2-1, with D uncertain. Germline CDR1 and CDR2: LNHDA and SQIVND (reference sequence). CDR3 length: 14 residues. V lost 3 bases and J lost 8, with 14 bases in between. Combining the CDR3 with reference TRBV19 and TRBJ2-1 gives the whole variable domain DGGITQSPKYLFRKEGQNVTLSCEQNLNHDAMYWYRQDPGQGLRLIYYSQIVNDFQKGDIAEGYSVSREKKESFPLTVTSAQKNPTAFYLCASSIETYPDEQFFGPGTRLTVL.

CDR3 nucleotide sequence: TGTGCCATCAGTGACTACAGGAGCTCCTACGAGCAGTACTTC. It encodes CAISDYRSSYEQYF. This chain joins TRBV10-3 and TRBJ2-7, with D perhaps TRBD1 (5 bases). Between the trimmed V and J ends, which lost 3 bases and 0 bases, there was a span of 9 bases. The germline CDR1 and CDR2 sequences are ENHRY and SYGVKD. The CDR3 loop spans 14 amino acids.

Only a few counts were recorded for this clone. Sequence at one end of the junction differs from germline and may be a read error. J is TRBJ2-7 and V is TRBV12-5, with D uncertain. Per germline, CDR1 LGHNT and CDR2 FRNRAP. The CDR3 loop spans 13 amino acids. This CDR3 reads CASGLVLGGSQNF. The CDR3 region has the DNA TGTGCTAGTGGTTTGGTACTCGGTGGTAGTCAAAACTTC.

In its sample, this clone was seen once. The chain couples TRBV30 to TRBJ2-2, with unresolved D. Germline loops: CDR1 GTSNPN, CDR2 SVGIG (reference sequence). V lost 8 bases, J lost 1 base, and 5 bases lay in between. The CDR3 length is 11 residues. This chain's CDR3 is CAEENTGELFF. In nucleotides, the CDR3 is TGTGCCGAGGAGAACACCGGGGAGCTGTTTTTT.

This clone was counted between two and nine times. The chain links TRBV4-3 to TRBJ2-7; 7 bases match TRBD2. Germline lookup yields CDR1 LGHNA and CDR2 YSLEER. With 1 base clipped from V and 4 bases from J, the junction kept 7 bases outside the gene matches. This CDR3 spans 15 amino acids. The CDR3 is CASSQAVAGDYEQYF. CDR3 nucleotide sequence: TGCGCCAGCAGCCAAGCCGTCGCGGGAGATTACGAGCAGTACTTC.

The CDR3 sequence: CSVGGTSGNTDTQYF. The CDR3 coding sequence is TGCAGCGTAGGCGGGACTAGCGGGAACACAGATACGCAGTATTTT. The chain joins TRBV29-1 to TRBJ2-3, with 13 bases matching TRBD2. With V trimmed by 6 bases and J by 2 bases, 5 bases remained unmatched. Per germline, CDR1 SQVTM and CDR2 ANQGSEA. CDR3 length equals 15 residues.